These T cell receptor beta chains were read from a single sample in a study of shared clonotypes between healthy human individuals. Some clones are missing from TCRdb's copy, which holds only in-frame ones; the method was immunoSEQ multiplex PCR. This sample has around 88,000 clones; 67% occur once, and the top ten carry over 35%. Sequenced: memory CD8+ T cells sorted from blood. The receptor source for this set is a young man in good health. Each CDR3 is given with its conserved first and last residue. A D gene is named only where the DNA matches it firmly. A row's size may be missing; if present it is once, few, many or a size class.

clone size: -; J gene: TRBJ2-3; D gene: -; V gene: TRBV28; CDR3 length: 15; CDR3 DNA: TGTGCCAGCAGTAACCCGACTATCCCAGGGGATCCGCAGTATTTT; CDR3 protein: CASSNPTIPGDPQYF
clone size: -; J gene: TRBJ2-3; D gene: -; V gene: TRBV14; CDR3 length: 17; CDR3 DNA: TGTGCCAGCAGCAGGGGCAAAGGGCGGGGTGTCACAGATACGCAGTATTTT; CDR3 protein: CASSRGKGRGVTDTQYF
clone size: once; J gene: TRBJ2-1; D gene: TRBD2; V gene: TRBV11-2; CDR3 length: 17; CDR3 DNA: TGTGCCAGCAGCCTAAGGCTGACTAGCGGGAGATACAATGAGCAGTTCTTC; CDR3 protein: CASSLRLTSGRYNEQFF
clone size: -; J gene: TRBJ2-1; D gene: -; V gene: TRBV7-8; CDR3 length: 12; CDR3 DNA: TGTGCCAGCAGCTTAGGTGGTGATGAGCAGTTCTTC; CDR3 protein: CASSLGGDEQFF
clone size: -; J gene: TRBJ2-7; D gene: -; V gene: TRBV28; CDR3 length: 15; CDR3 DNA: TGTGCCAGCAGTTCACCTGCGACCGGCGGGTACGAGCAGTACTTC; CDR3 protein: CASSSPATGGYEQYF
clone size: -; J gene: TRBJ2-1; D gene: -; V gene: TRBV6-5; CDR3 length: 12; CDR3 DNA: TGTGCCAGCAGTACCTCGAGGCATGAGCAGTTCTTC; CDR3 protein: CASSTSRHEQFF
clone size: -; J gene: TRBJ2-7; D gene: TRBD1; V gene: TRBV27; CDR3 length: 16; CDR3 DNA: TGTGCCAGCAGTCCCCTGCGAGTCCAGGGGGCCTACGAGCAGTACTTC; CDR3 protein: CASSPLRVQGAYEQYF
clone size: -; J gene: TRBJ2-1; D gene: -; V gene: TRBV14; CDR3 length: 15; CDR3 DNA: TGTGCCAGCAGCCAAACTAGACAGAGGGGGAATGAGCAGTTCTTC; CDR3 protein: CASSQTRQRGNEQFF
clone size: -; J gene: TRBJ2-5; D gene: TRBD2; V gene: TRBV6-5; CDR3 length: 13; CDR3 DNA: TGTGCCAGCAGGCCCTCGGGGGGAGAGACCCAGTACTTC; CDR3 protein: CASRPSGGETQYF
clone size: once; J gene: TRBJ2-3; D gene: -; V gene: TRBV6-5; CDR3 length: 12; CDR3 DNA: TGTGCCAGCAGAGGGACCACAGATACGCAGTATTTT; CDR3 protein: CASRGTTDTQYF
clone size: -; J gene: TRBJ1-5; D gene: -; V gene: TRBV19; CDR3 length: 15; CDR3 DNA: TGTGCCAGTAGTACAGACAGTTGGAGCAATCAGCCCCAGCATTTT; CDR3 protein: CASSTDSWSNQPQHF
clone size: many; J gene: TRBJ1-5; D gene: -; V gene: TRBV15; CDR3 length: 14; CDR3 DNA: TGTGCCACCAGCCTGGATGGGGGGAATCAGCCCCAGCATTTT; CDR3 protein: CATSLDGGNQPQHF
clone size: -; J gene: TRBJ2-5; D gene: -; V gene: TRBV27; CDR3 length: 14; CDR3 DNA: TGTGCCAGCAGTACGATTCTCCAACGGGAGACCCAGTACTTC; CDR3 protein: CASSTILQRETQYF
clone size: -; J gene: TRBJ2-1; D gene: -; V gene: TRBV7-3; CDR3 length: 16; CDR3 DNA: TGTGCCAGCAGCTTCCAGAGCCCGAATTCAGGGAATGAGCAGTTCTTC; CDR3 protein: CASSFQSPNSGNEQFF
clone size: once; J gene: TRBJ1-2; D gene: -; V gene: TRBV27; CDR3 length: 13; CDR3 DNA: TGTGCCAGCAGCATGACAAGCTACTATGGCTACACCTTC; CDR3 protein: CASSMTSYYGYTF
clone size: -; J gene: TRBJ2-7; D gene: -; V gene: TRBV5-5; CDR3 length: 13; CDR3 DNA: TGTGCCAGCAGCTTGGTCATCTTCTACGAGCAGTACTTC; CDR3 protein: CASSLVIFYEQYF
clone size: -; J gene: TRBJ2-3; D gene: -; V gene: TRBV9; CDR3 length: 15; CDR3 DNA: TGTGCCAGCAGCGTAGGGAGCGTGGGCACAGATACGCAGTATTTT; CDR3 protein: CASSVGSVGTDTQYF
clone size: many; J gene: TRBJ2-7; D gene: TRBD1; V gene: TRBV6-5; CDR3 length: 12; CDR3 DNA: TGTGCCAGCAGCGGGACAGAGTACGAGCAGTACTTC; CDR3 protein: CASSGTEYEQYF
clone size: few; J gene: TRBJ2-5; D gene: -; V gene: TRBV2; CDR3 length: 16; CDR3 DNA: TGTGCCAGCAGTGAAAGGTCGGCAGGGGACCGAGAGACCCAGTACTTC; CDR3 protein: CASSERSAGDRETQYF
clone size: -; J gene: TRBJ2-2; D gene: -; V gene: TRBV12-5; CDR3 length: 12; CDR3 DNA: TGTGCTAGTGGTTTGGGGGCTGGGGAGCTGTTTTTT; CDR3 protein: CASGLGAGELFF
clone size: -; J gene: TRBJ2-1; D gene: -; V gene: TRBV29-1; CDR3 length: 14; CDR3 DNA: TGCAGCGTTGACTTTGGGTCGGACTACAATGAGCAGTTCTTC; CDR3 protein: CSVDFGSDYNEQFF
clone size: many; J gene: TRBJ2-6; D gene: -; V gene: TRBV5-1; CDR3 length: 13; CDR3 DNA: TGCGCCAGCAGCTTGGAGGACACGAACGTCCTGACTTTC; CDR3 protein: CASSLEDTNVLTF
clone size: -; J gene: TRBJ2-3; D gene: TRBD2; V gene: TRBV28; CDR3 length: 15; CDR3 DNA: TGTGCCAGCAGTTTAGTTCGGGGGGGCACAGATACGCAGTATTTT; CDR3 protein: CASSLVRGGTDTQYF
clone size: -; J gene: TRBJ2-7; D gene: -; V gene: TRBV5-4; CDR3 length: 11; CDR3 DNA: TGTGCCAGCAGCAGGTCCGACGAGCAGTACTTC; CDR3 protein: CASSRSDEQYF
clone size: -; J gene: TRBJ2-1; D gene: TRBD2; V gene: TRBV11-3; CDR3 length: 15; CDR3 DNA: TGTGCCAGCAGCTCCACTAGCGGGAGCACAGATGAGCAGTTCTTC; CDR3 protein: CASSSTSGSTDEQFF
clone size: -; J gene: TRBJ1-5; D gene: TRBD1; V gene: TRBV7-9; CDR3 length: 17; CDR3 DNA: TGTGCCAGCAGCTTAGCGGGGACAGGGGTAAGCGGACAGCCCCAGCATTTT; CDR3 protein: CASSLAGTGVSGQPQHF
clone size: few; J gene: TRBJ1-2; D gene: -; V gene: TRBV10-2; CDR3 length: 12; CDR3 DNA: TGCGCCAGCAGTGGGTCAGACTATGGCTACACCTTC; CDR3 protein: CASSGSDYGYTF
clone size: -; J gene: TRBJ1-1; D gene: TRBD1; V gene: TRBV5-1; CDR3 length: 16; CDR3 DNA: TGCGCCAGCAGCAGCGGGGACAGATTTAAGGACACTGAAGCTTTCTTT; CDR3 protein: CASSSGDRFKDTEAFF
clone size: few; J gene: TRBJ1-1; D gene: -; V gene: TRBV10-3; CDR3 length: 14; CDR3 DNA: TGTGCCATCAGTCTAGACCCTTTCAACACTGAAGCTTTCTTT; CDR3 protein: CAISLDPFNTEAFF
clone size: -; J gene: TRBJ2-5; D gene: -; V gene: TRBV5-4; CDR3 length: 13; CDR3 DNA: TGTGCCAGCAGTTTGGAGGGCCGGGAGACCCAGTACTTC; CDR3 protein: CASSLEGRETQYF
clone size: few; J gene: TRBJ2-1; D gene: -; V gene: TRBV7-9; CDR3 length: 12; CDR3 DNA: TGTGCCAGCAGCTCAGATTCAAATGAGCAGTTCTTC; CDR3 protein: CASSSDSNEQFF
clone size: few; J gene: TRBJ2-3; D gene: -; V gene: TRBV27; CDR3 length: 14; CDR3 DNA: TGTGCCAGCAGTTGGGACTTTAGCACAGATACGCAGTATTTT; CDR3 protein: CASSWDFSTDTQYF
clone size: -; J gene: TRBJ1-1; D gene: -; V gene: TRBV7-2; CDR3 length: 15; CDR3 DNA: TGTGCCAGCAGCTTAGAGAACGGGGCGAACACTGAAGCTTTCTTT; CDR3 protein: CASSLENGANTEAFF
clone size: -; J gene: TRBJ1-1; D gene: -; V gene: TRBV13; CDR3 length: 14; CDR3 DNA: TGTGCCAGCAGCTGGCTAGGTAGTAACACTGAAGCTTTCTTT; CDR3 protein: CASSWLGSNTEAFF
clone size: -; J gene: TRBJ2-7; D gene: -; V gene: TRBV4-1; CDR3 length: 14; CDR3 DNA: TGCGCCAGCAGCCCATCGCGGGGCCGCTACGAGCAGTACTTC; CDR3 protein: CASSPSRGRYEQYF
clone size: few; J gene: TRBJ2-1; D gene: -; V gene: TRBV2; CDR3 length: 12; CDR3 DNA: TGTGCCAGCCAGGACTGGCACAATGAGCAGTTCTTC; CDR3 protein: CASQDWHNEQFF
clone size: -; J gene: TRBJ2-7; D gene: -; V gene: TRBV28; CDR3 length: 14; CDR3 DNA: TGTGCCAGCAGTTTCCGGGCGGGTAAATACGAGCAGTACTTC; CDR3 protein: CASSFRAGKYEQYF
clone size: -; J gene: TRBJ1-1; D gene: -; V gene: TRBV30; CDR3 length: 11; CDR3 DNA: TGTGCCTGGAGGGGACGGACTGAAGCTTTCTTT; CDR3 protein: CAWRGRTEAFF
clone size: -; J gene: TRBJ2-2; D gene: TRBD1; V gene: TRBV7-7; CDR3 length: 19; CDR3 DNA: TGTGCCAGCAGCTTATGGGGCCCCCCGGGACAGGGGGCGACCGGGGAGCTGTTTTTT; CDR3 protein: CASSLWGPPGQGATGELFF
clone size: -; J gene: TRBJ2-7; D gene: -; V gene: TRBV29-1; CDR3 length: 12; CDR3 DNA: TGCAGCGCCCTTTTGGGGTTCTACGAGCAGTACTTC; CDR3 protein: CSALLGFYEQYF
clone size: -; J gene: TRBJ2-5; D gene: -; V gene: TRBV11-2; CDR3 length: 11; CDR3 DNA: TGTGCCAGCAGCTTAGGGGCTTGGCAGTACTTC; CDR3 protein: CASSLGAWQYF
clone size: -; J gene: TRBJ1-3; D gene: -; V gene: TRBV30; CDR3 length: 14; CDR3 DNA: TGTGCCTGGAGTGTCGGAAGCTCTGGAAACACCATATATTTT; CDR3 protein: CAWSVGSSGNTIYF
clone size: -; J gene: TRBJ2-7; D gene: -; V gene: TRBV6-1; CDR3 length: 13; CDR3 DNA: TGTGCCAGCAGCGACAGGAACACCTACGAGCAGTACTTC; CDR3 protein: CASSDRNTYEQYF
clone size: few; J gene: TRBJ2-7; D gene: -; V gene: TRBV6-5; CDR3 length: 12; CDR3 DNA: TGTGCCACCAAAGGCCTTGCCTACGAGCAGTACTTC; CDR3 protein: CATKGLAYEQYF